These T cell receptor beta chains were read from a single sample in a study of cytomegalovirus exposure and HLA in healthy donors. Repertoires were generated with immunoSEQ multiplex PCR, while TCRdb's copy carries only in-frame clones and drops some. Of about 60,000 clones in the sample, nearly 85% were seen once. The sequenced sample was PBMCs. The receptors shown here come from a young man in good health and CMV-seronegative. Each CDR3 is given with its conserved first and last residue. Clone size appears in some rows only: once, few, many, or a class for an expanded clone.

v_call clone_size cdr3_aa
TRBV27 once CASSLTVTISNSPLHF
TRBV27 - CASSPLFLEGIAGELFF
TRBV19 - CASRFGVTDGGYEQYF
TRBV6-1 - CASSPRTGTGNTIYF
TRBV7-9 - CASSPDGSARPDTQYF
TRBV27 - CASSFGRVTEAFF
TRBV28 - CATGRTDTGELFF
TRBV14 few CASSQERFRGRIGELFF
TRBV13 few CASSPSGGIYEQYF
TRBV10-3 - CAISVGLGTGATNEKLFF
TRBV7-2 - CASSLAGLRGGGTDTQYF
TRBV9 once CASSPQRDRGYEKLFF
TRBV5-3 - CAGRSVGGTNTEAFF
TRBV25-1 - CASSISTGVTEAFF
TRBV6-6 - CASRQPNQPQHF
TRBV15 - CATSRDRSYGYTF
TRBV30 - CAWSAGHVSEQYF
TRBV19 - CASSEQGPRSPLHF
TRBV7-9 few CASSPTGTSSSYF
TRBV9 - CASSPGGGAYGTDTQYF
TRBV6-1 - CASGRSPRGNDEQYF
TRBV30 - CAWKGALFSGANVLTF
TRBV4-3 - CASSPGHRDYGYTF
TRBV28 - CASSLGDREETQYF
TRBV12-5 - CASGSGASSDNEQFF
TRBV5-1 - CASSDGGQSSYEQYF
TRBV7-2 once CASSPMDSFNQPQHF
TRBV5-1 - CASSTATTLAGGFTDTQYF